The 31 T cell receptor beta chains presented below share a single source sample, sequenced in a study of blood T cell repertoires in COVID-19. TCRdb keeps only in-frame clones here, not all; method: immunoSEQ multiplex PCR. The repertoire has 26,000 or so clones, approximately 66% of them found once; the top ten carry 6% to 8%. The sample comprised peripheral blood. These receptors originate from a man between 60 and 75 years old with active or convalescent COVID-19.

This clone was picked up a small number of times. The CDR3 loop is CASSETGPTEAFF. DNA of the CDR3: TGTGCCAGCAGCGAAACAGGCCCCACTGAAGCTTTCTTT. The chain combines TRBV7-9 with TRBJ1-1, with D possibly being TRBD1 (5 bases). The V gene lost 5 bases and the J gene lost 4 bases, with 11 bases spanning the gap. Germline V gene lookup returns CDR1 SEHNR and CDR2 FQNEAQ (reference sequence). There are 13 residues in the CDR3.

The V call is TRBV5-5, the J call TRBJ2-4; tentative D call: TRBD2 (6 bases). The CDR3 sequence is 16 residues long. V lost 1 base and J lost 3, with 14 bases in between. Germline V lookup: CDR1 SGHKS, CDR2 YYEKEE (reference sequence). The CDR3: CASSLSAGTRKNIQYF. As DNA, the CDR3 is TGTGCCAGCAGCTTGTCCGCGGGGACCCGCAAAAACATTCAGTACTTC. Drawing the rest from reference TRBV5-5 and TRBJ2-4, the complete variable domain is DAGVTQSPTHLIKTRGQQVTLRCSPISGHKSVSWYQQVLGQGPQFIFQYYEKEERGRGNFPDRFSARQFPNYSSELNVNALLLGDSALYLCASSLSAGTRKNIQYFGAGTRLSVL.

This chain uses TRBV30 with TRBJ1-2; 7 bases agree with TRBD1. CDR3 length: 15 residues. Germline V CDR1 and CDR2: GTSNPN, SVGIG (reference sequence). Germline trimming cut 2 bases from V and 4 bases from J; bases unmatched to any gene: 10. The DNA of the CDR3 is TGTGCCTGGAGTCCCTTGGACAGGCGAACCTATGGCTACACCTTC. Translated, it gives CAWSPLDRRTYGYTF. Supplemented by reference TRBV30 and TRBJ1-2, the full variable domain reads SQTIHQWPATLVQPVGSPLSLECTVEGTSNPNLYWYRQAAGRGLQLLFYSVGIGQISSEVPQNLSASRPQDRQFILSSKKLLLSDSGFYLCAWSPLDRRTYGYTFGSGTRLTVV.

The J gene is TRBJ2-3, the V gene TRBV4-1, with 7 bases fitting TRBD2. V trimming: 1 base; J trimming: 6 bases; junction bases outside the gene matches: 7. The CDR3 runs to 15 residues. Germline CDR1 and CDR2: MGHRA and YSYEKL. In nucleotides, the CDR3 is TGCGCCAGCAGCCAAGTCTTTTTGGGGGGGGATACGCAGTATTTT. Translation: CASSQVFLGGDTQYF.

The chain combines TRBV28 with TRBJ1-2, with D perhaps TRBD1 (6 bases). This CDR3 region has 13 residues. With 11 bases removed from V and 2 bases from J, the gap between germline ends came to 15 bases. Germline V CDR1 and CDR2: MDHEN, SYDVKM. For the CDR3, the DNA is TGTGCCCTCTCAGATGGACAGAACTATGGCTACACCTTC. Its protein product is CALSDGQNYGYTF.

The gene calls are TRBV27 and TRBJ2-2; 7 bases are shared with TRBD1. CDR3 length: 15 amino acids. Trimming took 4 bases from V and 4 from J; bases not matched to a gene: 6. CDR1 is MNHEY, CDR2 SMNVEV, per germline (reference sequence). The CDR3 bases are TGTGCCAGCAGTTCGAGACAGGGAACCACCGGGGAGCTGTTTTTT. It encodes CASSSRQGTTGELFF.

The chain uses TRBV15 and TRBJ2-7, with 7 bases lining up with TRBD1. The germline V gene has CDR1 LNHNV and CDR2 YYDKDF (reference sequence). V was pared by 1 base and J by 7 bases, with 7 bases of the junction left unmatched. The CDR3 covers 14 residues. Here the CDR3 DNA reads TGTGCCACCAGCAGAGTGGGACAGCCGATTGAGCAGTACTTC. Encoded protein: CATSRVGQPIEQYF.

A few counts support this clone. The CDR3, as DNA: TGTGCCAGCAGCCGGGGCAGGGAAGCTTTCTTT. It encodes CASSRGREAFF. This chain uses TRBV7-8 with TRBJ1-1; tentatively, D is TRBD1 (5 bases). V gave up 5 bases and J gave up 8 bases, with 9 bases separating them. Germline V gene lookup returns CDR1 SGHVS and CDR2 FQNEAQ. The CDR3 has 11 amino acids.

The J gene is TRBJ2-2, the V gene TRBV18; 7 bases map to TRBD1. Germline CDR1 and CDR2: KGHSH and LQKENI. CDR3 length equals 14 residues. V lost 6 bases to trimming and J lost 5 bases; unmatched junction nucleotides: 6. The DNA of the CDR3 is TGTGCCAGCTCGCCGGGACAGTGGACCGGGGAGCTGTTTTTT. The encoded protein is CASSPGQWTGELFF. Supplemented by reference TRBV18 and TRBJ2-2, the full variable domain reads NAGVMQNPRHLVRRRGQEARLRCSPMKGHSHVYWYRQLPEEGLKFMVYLQKENIIDESGMPKERFSAEFPKEGPSILRIQQVVRGDSAAYFCASSPGQWTGELFFGEGSRLTVL.

The genes are TRBV12-2 and TRBJ2-3; the D call in the table, TRBD2, was not verified against the DNA. TRBV12-2 counts as a pseudogene. The CDR3 loop spans 14 amino acids. The CDR3 DNA reads as TGTGCAAGTCGCTTTGCCCTCTCCGGTCGAACGCAGTATTTT. Residues: CASRFALSGRTQYF.

This clone was found a few times. The rearrangement joins TRBV19 to TRBJ2-1; TRBD1 agrees at 9 bases. V shed 4 bases, J shed 6 bases, and the junction held 10 bases outside the gene matches. The CDR3 sequence is 16 residues long. In germline, CDR1 is LNHDA, CDR2 SQIVND (reference sequence). CDR3 sequence: CASSNPAGQGRNEQFF. The CDR3 DNA follows: TGTGCCAGTAGTAATCCGGCGGGACAGGGACGCAATGAGCAGTTCTTC. Full variable domain (outside the CDR3, taken from reference TRBV19 and TRBJ2-1): DGGITQSPKYLFRKEGQNVTLSCEQNLNHDAMYWYRQDPGQGLRLIYYSQIVNDFQKGDIAEGYSVSREKKESFPLTVTSAQKNPTAFYLCASSNPAGQGRNEQFFGPGTRLTVL.

V usage is TRBV5-6 and J usage is TRBJ1-2, with TRBD1 matching 12 bases. J lost 5 bases, V lost 0 bases, and 8 bases had no gene match. CDR1 and CDR2 (germline): SGHDT, YYEEEE. The CDR3 has 17 residues. The CDR3 bases are TGTGCCAGCAGCTTGGAGCGGGACAGGGGGCGCGGATATGGCTACACCTTC. This gives the protein CASSLERDRGRGYGYTF.

This clone was seen more than once but under ten times. The CDR3 is CSTGTSGEQFF. The CDR3 region has the DNA TGCAGTACCGGGACTAGCGGGGAGCAGTTCTTC. V gene TRBV20-1 combines with J gene TRBJ2-1; 12 positions agree with TRBD2. Germline values: CDR1 DFQATT, CDR2 SNEGSKA (reference sequence). The CDR3 is 11 residues long. The trim removed 8 bases at V and 10 bases at J, leaving 3 bases unmatched.

This clone was observed a single time. The chain combines TRBV18 with TRBJ2-1; no clear D gene. V was pared by 2 bases and J by 0 bases, with 11 bases between. The length of the CDR3 is 16 residues. The germline V gene has CDR1 KGHSH and CDR2 LQKENI. CDR3 coding DNA: TGTGCCAGCTCACCATTAGCCAGAAGCTCCTACAATGAGCAGTTCTTC. This codes for CASSPLARSSYNEQFF.

The chain employs TRBV10-3 and TRBJ1-2, with TRBD1 as a possible D gene (6 bases). V was trimmed by 2 bases and J by 4 bases, leaving 14 bases between them. The CDR3 totals 15 residues. Per germline, CDR1 ENHRY and CDR2 SYGVKD. The CDR3 region is CAISEDPTGSYGYTF. CDR3 DNA: TGTGCCATCAGTGAGGATCCCACAGGGTCCTATGGCTACACCTTC.

The CDR3 bases are TGTGCCAGCAGCAATACATGGGGGGACTATGGCTACACCTTC. Translating it yields CASSNTWGDYGYTF. The chain uses TRBV7-9 and TRBJ1-2, with D possibly TRBD1 on 5 matching bases. This CDR3 is 14 amino acids long. Between the trimmed V and J ends, which lost 5 bases and 3 bases, there was a span of 13 bases. Germline CDR1 reads SEHNR; CDR2 reads FQNEAQ (reference sequence).

A word on this clone: This CDR3 is also generated by other DNA sequences in the sample. The chain recombines TRBV14 with TRBJ1-2; TRBD1 might be the D (6 bases). Germline V gives CDR1 SGHDN, CDR2 FVKESK. The V gene lost 1 base and the J gene lost 5 bases, with 11 bases spanning the gap. The CDR3 is 14 residues long. CDR3 residues: CASSQVTGSYGYTF. As DNA, the CDR3 is TGTGCCAGCAGCCAAGTGACAGGCTCGTATGGCTACACCTTC.

This sequence joins TRBV7-9 and TRBJ1-1, with 9 nucleotides matching TRBD1. This CDR3 is built from 14 residues. In germline, CDR1 is SEHNR, CDR2 FQNEAQ (reference sequence). The J segment lost 3 bases and the V segment lost 5 bases, leaving 4 bases of the junction unmatched. In nucleotides, the CDR3 is TGTGCCAGCAGCCTCCGACAGGGGGACACTGAAGCTTTCTTT. It codes for CASSLRQGDTEAFF.

The rearrangement uses TRBV7-2 and TRBJ2-5; the match to TRBD2 covers 10 bases. Trimming cost V 3 bases and J 5 bases; bases outside gene matches: 0. Germline V gene lookup returns CDR1 SGHTA and CDR2 FQGNSA. The CDR3 totals 13 residues. CDR3 loop: CASSLGLAETQYF. CDR3 nucleotides: TGTGCCAGCAGCTTGGGACTAGCGGAGACCCAGTACTTC.

The chain couples TRBV11-2 to TRBJ2-7; TRBD2 matches at 14 bases. The CDR3 runs 18 residues. The V gene end was trimmed by 8 bases and the J gene end by 1 base; junction bases not matched to a gene: 13. Germline V gene lookup returns CDR1 SGHAT and CDR2 FQNNGV. The chain's CDR3 is CASSYIGTSGSTSYEQYF. The CDR3 DNA follows: TGTGCCAGCTCCTACATCGGGACTAGCGGGAGTACTTCCTACGAGCAGTACTTC.

This chain links TRBV19 with TRBJ1-3; D might be TRBD1 (5 bases). The CDR3 is 15 amino acids. The V and J ends lost 5 bases and 4 bases respectively, with 15 bases between them. CDR1 and CDR2 (germline): LNHDA, SQIVND (reference sequence). CDR3 protein: CASSALLWTGNTIYF. The CDR3 bases are TGTGCCAGTAGTGCCCTTCTGTGGACAGGAAACACCATATATTTT. The whole variable domain, remainder taken from reference TRBV19 and TRBJ1-3, is DGGITQSPKYLFRKEGQNVTLSCEQNLNHDAMYWYRQDPGQGLRLIYYSQIVNDFQKGDIAEGYSVSREKKESFPLTVTSAQKNPTAFYLCASSALLWTGNTIYFGEGSWLTVV.

Only a few counts were recorded for this clone. The identical CDR3 is also encoded by other nucleotide sequences in the sample. The chain combines TRBV3-1 (or the pseudogene TRBV3-2) with TRBJ2-7; TRBD2 matches 8 bases. The CDR3 has 15 amino acids. Losses at the gene ends were 0 bases for V and 4 bases for J; bases not matched to a gene: 5. Germline loops: CDR1 LGHDT, CDR2 YNNKEL (reference sequence). The CDR3 bases are TGTGCCAGCAGCCAAGATCCGGGGGGGCCGTACGAGCAGTACTTC. It specifies CASSQDPGGPYEQYF.

This chain uses TRBV7-9 with TRBJ2-1, with a tentative D call TRBD2 (5 bases). CDR3 length: 14 amino acids. The germline V gene encodes CDR1 SEHNR and CDR2 FQNEAQ (reference sequence). The V end lost 5 bases, the J end lost 11 bases, and 19 bases lay between the germline ends. The CDR3 reads CASSQGGGLDKQFF. The CDR3 nucleotides are TGTGCCAGCAGCCAAGGAGGTGGGCTGGATAAGCAGTTCTTC.

This chain uses TRBV29-1 with TRBJ2-1, with 8 positions matching TRBD2. This CDR3 spans 15 amino acids. Germline trimming cut 6 bases from V and 2 bases from J; bases unmatched to any gene: 9. Germline CDR1 SQVTM, CDR2 ANQGSEA. Here the CDR3 reads CSVTGGGRPYNEQFF. The CDR3 DNA reads as TGCAGCGTCACGGGCGGGGGGAGGCCCTACAATGAGCAGTTCTTC.

This clone was picked up one time. This sequence joins TRBV9 and TRBJ2-1; 7 nucleotides match TRBD2. V gave up 4 bases and J gave up 4 bases; unmatched junction bases: 8. The V gene's germline CDR1 is SGDLS and CDR2 YYNGEE. The CDR3 consists of 15 residues. The CDR3 DNA sequence: TGTGCCAGCAGCCCGAGACTAGCAGCTTACAATGAGCAGTTCTTC. Amino acids: CASSPRLAAYNEQFF.

The chain has TRBV24-1 and TRBJ2-7; weak D call: TRBD1 (5 bases). This CDR3 has 15 amino acids. V was cut by 5 bases and J by 3 bases, with 16 bases left in between. Germline values: CDR1 KGHDR, CDR2 SFDVKD. CDR3 residues: CATSARWSRDYEQYF. The CDR3 DNA is TGTGCCACCAGTGCCCGATGGAGCAGGGACTACGAGCAGTACTTC.

The chain combines TRBV11-2 with TRBJ1-2; TRBD1 might be the D (6 bases). The V gene's germline CDR1 is SGHAT and CDR2 FQNNGV. The CDR3 is 14 residues long. Trimming stripped 1 base from V and 4 bases from J, with 10 bases between. CDR3 DNA sequence: TGTGCCAGCAGCTTAGGGGCACAGGGCTATGGCTACACCTTC. Translated: CASSLGAQGYGYTF.

The J gene is TRBJ1-5, the V gene TRBV4-1; D not resolved. This CDR3 spans 16 amino acids. V shed 2 bases and J shed 7 bases, with 18 bases lying between them. CDR1 and CDR2 from the germline V gene are MGHRA and YSYEKL. CDR3 sequence reads: CASSQPDNYMVQPQHF. For the CDR3, the DNA is TGCGCCAGCAGCCAACCCGACAATTATATGGTGCAGCCCCAGCATTTT.

This chain links TRBV18 with TRBJ2-7; a possible D gene is TRBD1 (6 bases). Trimming took 0 bases from V and 1 from J, leaving 10 bases between them. The CDR3 covers 15 residues. The germline V gene encodes CDR1 KGHSH and CDR2 LQKENI. CDR3 region: CASSPPGAPSYEQYF. The CDR3 DNA is TGTGCCAGCTCACCACCGGGGGCGCCGTCCTACGAGCAGTACTTC.

The chain carries TRBV7-9 and TRBJ1-3; 9 nucleotides line up with TRBD1. The CDR3 sequence is 13 residues long. The ends lost 8 bases at V and 2 bases at J; junction bases unmatched: 1. Germline lookup yields CDR1 SEHNR and CDR2 FQNEAQ (reference sequence). CDR3 nucleotides: TGTGCCAGCCGACAGGGGGCTGGAAACACCATATATTTT. Its translation: CASRQGAGNTIYF.

This clone has just a few counts. V and J are TRBV5-1 and TRBJ1-2, with D possibly matching TRBD1 (5 bases). This CDR3 spans 16 amino acids. In germline, CDR1 is SGHRS, CDR2 YFSETQ. V shed 4 bases and J shed 4 bases, with 20 bases lying between them. This CDR3 reads CASSPSGTAGTYGYTF. CDR3 in DNA: TGCGCCAGCAGCCCATCGGGGACGGCGGGGACCTATGGCTACACCTTC.